The 11 T cell receptor beta chains below come from one sample, sequenced in a study of cytomegalovirus exposure and HLA in healthy donors. Repertoires were generated with immunoSEQ multiplex PCR, while TCRdb's copy carries only in-frame clones and drops some. The sample has some 120,000 clones; 85% to 90% are singletons. Sequenced material: PBMCs. These receptors originate from a young man in good health and CMV-seronegative.

As DNA, the CDR3 is TGTGCCAGCAATACCGACAGGGTTGGTGAAAAACTGTTTTTT. Residues: CASNTDRVGEKLFF. The chain links TRBV28 to TRBJ1-4; 7 nucleotides agree with TRBD1. Trimming cost V 7 bases and J 7 bases; bases outside gene matches: 9. This CDR3 is 14 amino acids long. CDR1 MDHEN and CDR2 SYDVKM come from the germline V gene.

V is TRBV7-2 and J is TRBJ2-5; 16 bases are shared with TRBD2. The CDR3 is made up of 18 amino acids. The V gene's germline CDR1 is SGHTA and CDR2 FQGNSA. V lost 5 bases and J lost 7; bases outside the gene matches: 13. CDR3 sequence (DNA): TGTGCCAGCAGCGCCGGGACTAGCGGGGGGGCGTCCTTCAGGACCCAGTACTTC. Its protein is CASSAGTSGGASFRTQYF.

This clone was found a few times. V and J are TRBV2 and TRBJ2-3; 11 nucleotides align to TRBD2. V lost 1 base, J lost 5 bases, and 5 bases stayed unmatched. CDR3 length: 16 residues. Germline V gives CDR1 SNHLY, CDR2 FYNNEI. This CDR3 reads CASSEDQTSGIDTQYF. CDR3 DNA: TGTGCCAGCAGTGAAGACCAGACTAGCGGGATAGATACGCAGTATTTT.

The chain joins TRBV19 to TRBJ2-7, with TRBD2 as a possible D gene (6 bases). V was trimmed by 6 bases and J by 3 bases, leaving 6 bases between them. This CDR3 is built from 11 residues. Germline V gene lookup returns CDR1 LNHDA and CDR2 SQIVND (reference sequence). CDR3 region: CASREGYEQYF. The CDR3 DNA sequence: TGTGCCAGTAGGGAGGGCTACGAGCAGTACTTC.

The V and J genes are TRBV7-9 and TRBJ2-5, with 8 bases matching TRBD1. Trimming took 5 bases from V and 1 from J; bases not matched to a gene: 6. CDR3 length: 15 residues. Per germline, CDR1 SEHNR and CDR2 FQNEAQ (reference sequence). CDR3 in amino acids: CASSPWTGPQETQYF. The CDR3 region has the DNA TGTGCCAGCAGCCCCTGGACAGGGCCCCAAGAGACCCAGTACTTC.

This chain connects TRBV15 to TRBJ2-5, with 10 bases that match TRBD1. The DNA end favors TRBJ2-7, so the J call may be wrong. CDR1 and CDR2 (germline): LNHNV, YYDKDF (reference sequence). This CDR3 is 18 amino acids long. CDR3 sequence: CATSRARRGTGDRLEQYF. CDR3 nucleotide sequence: TGTGCCACCAGCCGGGCGCGCCGGGGGACAGGGGATCGGCTCGAGCAGTACTTC.

The chain joins TRBV28 to TRBJ2-7; D is uncertain. The CDR3 has 13 amino acids. The ends were cut back, 5 bases at V and 2 bases at J, with 10 bases in the middle. Germline loops: CDR1 MDHEN, CDR2 SYDVKM. CDR3: CASSPPVPYEQYF. The CDR3 DNA reads as TGTGCCAGCAGTCCACCAGTCCCCTACGAGCAGTACTTC.

The CDR3 loop reads CASSQTGHEQYF. The CDR3 DNA reads TGTGCCAGCAGCCAGACAGGTCACGAGCAGTACTTC. V is TRBV6-5 and J is TRBJ2-7, with a tentative D call TRBD1 (6 bases). CDR3 length equals 12 residues. Trimming stripped 6 bases from V and 5 bases from J, with 11 bases between. Looked up from germline, CDR1 is MNHEY and CDR2 is SVGAGI.

V usage is TRBV9 and J usage is TRBJ1-1, with D possibly matching TRBD1 (5 bases). Germline CDR1 and CDR2: SGDLS and YYNGEE. Trimming took off 4 bases at V and 0 bases at J, with 16 bases between the two ends. The CDR3 contains 16 residues. This CDR3 is CASSPRQGTLNTEAFF. CDR3 nucleotides: TGTGCCAGCAGCCCCCGGCAGGGAACATTGAACACTGAAGCTTTCTTT.

The genes are TRBV7-7 and TRBJ2-1; 11 bases agree with TRBD2. The CDR3 length is 15 residues. The V gene end was trimmed by 5 bases and the J gene end by 5 bases; junction bases not matched to a gene: 5. CDR1 and CDR2 (germline): SSHAT, FNYEAQ (reference sequence). Written as DNA, the CDR3 is TGTGCCAGCAGCCTTAGCGGGGGGGCCAACAATGAGCAGTTCTTC. It specifies CASSLSGGANNEQFF.

J is TRBJ2-5 and V is TRBV6-5; D gene uncertain. V was clipped by 8 bases and J by 5 bases, with 15 bases between them. The CDR3 loop spans 13 amino acids. The germline V gene encodes CDR1 MNHEY and CDR2 SVGAGI. The CDR3 protein is CASSPGHVETQYF. DNA of the CDR3: TGTGCCAGCTCCCCAGGTCACGTGGAGACCCAGTACTTC.